This T cell receptor (beta chain) was obtained from a study of blood T cell repertoires in COVID-19. Trimming stripped 6 bases from V and 3 bases from J, with 14 bases between. CDR1 is SNHLY, CDR2 FYNNEI, per germline. The CDR3 has 15 residues. As originally analysed: Amplification with reference gene primers provided the estimates of nucleated cell counts. Using immunoSEQ multiplex PCR, the repertoire was profiled, and TCRdb retains in-frame clones only, with some absent. The D gene and trimming were derived from the DNA, and the V and J assignments and clone size from that table. The sample records 250,000 to 400,000 clones, approximately 90% being singletons.

The genes are TRBV2 and TRBJ1-4; TRBD1 is a possible D gene (5 bases). The sequenced sample was peripheral blood. The origin of this receptor is a woman between 25 and 40 years old with COVID-19, enrolled during active disease. CDR3 residues: CASSVQGLANEKLFF. The CDR3, as DNA: TGTGCCAGCAGCGTTCAGGGACTCGCTAATGAAAAACTGTTTTTT.